This TCR beta chain is from a study of blood T cell repertoires in COVID-19. In the study overall: Collection of acute and convalescent COVID-19 samples took place in the United States, Italy and Spain.

Germline V gene lookup returns CDR1 MNHEY and CDR2 SMNVEV (reference sequence). The V gene end was trimmed by 5 bases and the J gene end by 4 bases; junction bases not matched to a gene: 13. The CDR3 is made up of 17 amino acids. This table comes from immunoSEQ multiplex PCR, and its TCRdb copy is limited to in-frame clones, with some not included. Of some 140,000 clones in the sample, roughly 80% are singletons; the top ten hold 3% to 3.5%. Sequencing used peripheral blood. The origin of this receptor is a woman older than 75 with acute or convalescent COVID-19. The V gene is TRBV27, the J gene TRBJ2-2, with 7 bases fitting TRBD1. CDR3 protein: CASSPSPTGLSTGELFF. The CDR3 bases are TGTGCCAGCAGTCCTTCCCCGACAGGGTTAAGCACCGGGGAGCTGTTTTTT.